This TCR beta chain emerged from a study of T cells in localized non-small cell lung cancer. The study's findings and limits: Adjacent uninvolved lung tissue had the highest T cell clonality, exceeding tumor. Overall survival was longer when the density of T cells in the blood was higher. The tumor had only one region sequenced, so heterogeneity remains possible.

This clone appeared many times. Its antigen is still unknown. J gave up 4 bases and V 5 bases, and 16 bases lay outside the gene matches. The length of the CDR3 is 19 residues. Germline loops: CDR1 KGHSH, CDR2 LQKENI. Assay: immunoSEQ multiplex PCR; the TCRdb copy retains only in-frame clones and omits some. The sample contains about 39,000 clones, roughly 77% of which appear only once. The specimen was PBMCs, collected before any cancer treatment. The source of this sequence is a woman between 40 and 69 years old with stage II squamous cell lung carcinoma. The gene calls are TRBV18 and TRBJ2-2, with 10 bases matching TRBD1. The CDR3 DNA sequence: TGTGCCAGCTCAGCTGCTGGAGACAGGGGGCCGATAGTCACCGGGGAGCTGTTTTTT. It encodes CASSAAGDRGPIVTGELFF.